This T cell receptor beta chain emerged from a study of blood T cells in healthy people across ages. Study-wide findings and caveats: Not knowing donor CMV status may have confounded expanded clonotype changes. In long-lived donors, naive CD4+ cell counts and diversity exceeded those of aged donors. Age advanced and TCR beta diversity per million T cells fell, roughly linearly.

Sample-barcoded 5' priming and a J-beta primer mix drove a second PCR of roughly 6 to 12 cycles. TCRdb passed the 5' RACE reads through MiXCR, listing each CDR3 protein once. The sample lists over 600,000 distinct CDR3 sequences; 35% to 60% were seen once. This clonotype was observed many times. As yet, its antigen is unknown. Germline V gene sequence: CDR1 ENHRY, CDR2 SYGVKD. The CDR3 consists of 15 residues. V shed 2 bases and J 1 base; nucleotides not matched to a gene: 5. This receptor was taken from a man at least 80 years old in good health. The specimen was blood. This rearrangement joins TRBV10-3 to TRBJ2-7, with 7 bases that match TRBD2. The CDR3 sequence: CAISEILAASYEQYF. DNA for the CDR3: TGTGCCATCAGTGAGATTCTAGCGGCTTCCTACGAGCAGTACTTC.